This TCR beta chain was documented in a study of shared clonotypes between healthy human individuals. Overall study: Used for every donor were three CD4 naive, three CD4 memory, two CD8 naive and one CD8 memory plate. Overall study results and limits: Roughly 5% of naive CD4 clonotypes were shared across a few donors. A generally larger estimated richness was seen in naive subsets than in memory subsets.

Assay: immunoSEQ multiplex PCR; the TCRdb copy retains only in-frame clones and omits some. The table shows some 300,000 clones, with around 70% occurring only once. This clone was observed a few times. Its antigen is not known. This receptor was obtained from a young man in good health. The sequencing input was memory CD4+ T cells sorted from blood. This sample's subset: CD45RA-negative fraction.

CDR3 loop: CASRNQQQETQYF. The CDR3 region has the DNA TGTGCCAGCAGGAATCAGCAGCAAGAGACCCAGTACTTC. This rearrangement joins TRBV5-4 to TRBJ2-5; D call uncertain. Trimming shortened V by 5 bases and J by 2 bases, and 10 bases separated the two germline ends. Looked up from germline, CDR1 is SGHNT and CDR2 is YYREEE (reference sequence). The CDR3 contains 13 residues.